This T cell receptor (beta chain) originates from a study of T cells in women clearing cervical HPV infection. In the case of this clone: The sequence runs out 3 residues before the end of the CDR3; the remainder is reconstructed from the germline J gene.

All donors had a single incident cervical HPV16 infection, not prevalent. Trimming removed 0 bases at V and 6 bases at J, with 9 bases between. The germline V gene has CDR1 SGHRS and CDR2 YFSETQ. This CDR3 comprises 13 residues. Clones were read by immunoSEQ multiplex PCR, and TCRdb kept only the in-frame ones, dropping some. The ten top clones account for approximately 4.8%, within a sample of about 40,000 clones. This sequence originates from a woman between 18 and 70 years old with a cervical HPV16 infection that either progressed to CIN3+ or cleared (not recorded which). The rearrangement links TRBV5-1 to TRBJ1-2; unclear D gene. The specimen was blood buffy coat. The sequenced part of the CDR3 DNA is TGCGCCAGCAGCTTGGAAGCTGTCCATGGC. Translated, it gives CASSLEAVHG. In full, the CDR3 reads CASSLEAVHGYTF.